These 14 T cell receptor beta chains came from one sample sequenced in a study of cytomegalovirus exposure and HLA in healthy donors. Researchers ran the PCR with 60 Vbeta and 13 Jbeta primers. Method: immunoSEQ multiplex PCR; TCRdb's copy keeps in-frame clones and lacks some. The sample gives around 270,000 clones, 80% of which show up once; 0.3% to 0.35% is in the top ten. Sequenced sample: PBMCs. The source of these receptors is a girl aged 2 to 9 in good health and CMV-seronegative.

V usage is TRBV19 and J usage is TRBJ1-6; D is unresolved. This CDR3 has 17 residues. Germline V gene data show CDR1 as LNHDA and CDR2 as SQIVND (reference sequence). V lost 1 base, J lost 7 bases, and 17 bases lay in between. The CDR3 spells CASSIVGSPSGNSPLHF. CDR3 in DNA: TGTGCCAGTAGTATAGTAGGGAGCCCTTCTGGCAATTCACCCCTCCACTTT.

This clone appeared a few times. J is TRBJ2-1 and V is TRBV6-5; TRBD1 matches 11 bases. The V and J ends lost 7 bases and 7 bases, in that order; junction bases with no gene match: 9. CDR1 and CDR2 from the germline V gene are MNHEY and SVGAGI. This CDR3 is built from 15 residues. CDR3 bases: TGTGCCAGCAATAAGGACAGGGGGCGATGGAATGAGCAGTTCTTC. Amino acids: CASNKDRGRWNEQFF.

The J gene is TRBJ2-3, the V gene TRBV9, with D maybe TRBD1 (5 bases). The CDR3 is made up of 14 amino acids. Between the trimmed V and J ends, which lost 6 bases and 4 bases, there was a span of 15 bases. In germline, CDR1 is SGDLS, CDR2 YYNGEE. The CDR3 spells CASTRTRAADTQYF. As DNA, the CDR3 is TGTGCCAGCACCCGGACACGGGCGGCAGATACGCAGTATTTT.

The chain has TRBV30 and TRBJ1-1; D gene ambiguous. The V gene lost 1 base and the J gene lost 1 base, with 7 bases spanning the gap. The CDR3 contains 13 residues. Germline V gene data show CDR1 as GTSNPN and CDR2 as SVGIG (reference sequence). CDR3 sequence reads: CAWSATPNTEAFF. In nucleotides, the CDR3 is TGTGCCTGGAGTGCTACGCCGAACACTGAAGCTTTCTTT.

This clone was seen just once. V gene TRBV10-2 combines with J gene TRBJ2-3, with TRBD2 matching 10 bases. Germline CDR1 reads WSHSY; CDR2 reads SAAADI. V shed 0 bases, J shed 4 bases, and the junction held 7 bases outside the gene matches. The CDR3 is made up of 17 amino acids. The CDR3 nucleotides read TGCGCCAGCAGTGAGTCGATACTAGCGGGGCGATCAGATACGCAGTATTTT. It specifies CASSESILAGRSDTQYF.

The gene calls are TRBV27 and TRBJ2-1; perhaps TRBD1 as D (5 bases). The CDR3 extends over 12 amino acids. With 5 bases removed from V and 7 bases from J, the gap between germline ends came to 9 bases. CDR1 is MNHEY and CDR2 is SMNVEV in the germline V gene (reference sequence). The CDR3 loop is CASSPQANEQFF. CDR3 nucleotide sequence: TGTGCCAGCAGTCCACAGGCTAATGAGCAGTTCTTC.

This chain uses TRBV14 with TRBJ1-5; D is possibly TRBD1 (5 bases). The CDR3 has 14 residues. CDR1 and CDR2 from the germline V gene are SGHDN and FVKESK. Deletions cut 5 bases from V and 0 bases from J, with 8 bases between. CDR3 nucleotide sequence: TGTGCCAGCAGCTTGGGGGGTAGCAATCAGCCCCAGCATTTT. It yields the protein CASSLGGSNQPQHF.

The chain joins TRBV28 to TRBJ1-2; D not resolved. There are 12 residues in the CDR3. The germline CDR1 and CDR2 sequences are MDHEN and SYDVKM. V dropped 7 bases and J dropped 5 bases, with 11 bases sitting between them. The CDR3 region has the DNA TGTGCCAGCAAGGTTGGCGGGTATGGCTACACCTTC. It yields the protein CASKVGGYGYTF.

This chain uses TRBV29-1 with TRBJ1-1, with 8 bases fitting TRBD1. The ends lost 6 bases at V and 1 base at J; junction bases unmatched: 7. Germline-derived CDR1 and CDR2 are SQVTM and ANQGSEA. The CDR3 is made up of 14 amino acids. The CDR3 bases are TGCAGCGTCACCCTGACAGGGGCGAACACTGAAGCTTTCTTT. Translating gives CSVTLTGANTEAFF.

This clone is a singleton in its sample. V and J are TRBV6-4 and TRBJ1-3; D may be TRBD1 (5 bases). CDR1 and CDR2 from the germline V gene are MRHNA and SNTAGT. The CDR3 totals 19 residues. The germline V and J ends were trimmed by 0 bases and 0 bases, with 18 bases remaining between them. The CDR3 DNA reads TGTGCCAGCAGTGACTCGAAGTGGGGGGAGGGGAACTCTGGAAACACCATATATTTT. It is translated as CASSDSKWGEGNSGNTIYF.

This rearrangement joins TRBV4-1 to TRBJ1-2, with a weak D call TRBD1 (5 bases). CDR3 length: 16 residues. V shed 1 base and J shed 0 bases, with 12 bases lying between them. Looked up from germline, CDR1 is MGHRA and CDR2 is YSYEKL. As DNA, the CDR3 is TGCGCCAGCAGCCAAGTAGGGGTCGTTTCTAACTATGGCTACACCTTC. This sequence encodes CASSQVGVVSNYGYTF.

The J gene is TRBJ2-1, the V gene TRBV28, with D unresolved. Between the trimmed V and J ends, which lost 6 bases and 3 bases, there was a span of 6 bases. The germline CDR1 and CDR2 sequences are MDHEN and SYDVKM. The CDR3 is 12 residues long. CDR3 amino acids: CASRSFYNEQFF. The CDR3 DNA reads TGTGCCAGCAGGAGTTTCTACAATGAGCAGTTCTTC.

This rearrangement joins TRBV7-6 to TRBJ2-7; TRBD1 matches at 9 bases. The V gene's germline CDR1 is SGHVS and CDR2 FNYEAQ. The V segment lost 5 bases and the J segment 10 bases; nucleotides outside the gene matches: 6. There are 12 residues in the CDR3. The CDR3 region is CASSPHRGQQYF. In DNA form, the CDR3 reads TGTGCCAGCAGCCCCCACAGGGGGCAACAGTACTTC.

This clone was picked up a small number of times. The chain couples TRBV15 to TRBJ2-2, with 7 bases matching TRBD1. The CDR3 runs 16 residues. In germline, CDR1 is LNHNV, CDR2 YYDKDF (reference sequence). V shed 0 bases, J shed 5 bases, and the junction held 6 bases outside the gene matches. CDR3 in DNA: TGTGCCACCAGCAGAGAACCGGGACAGAGGACCGGGGAGCTGTTTTTT. The encoded protein is CATSREPGQRTGELFF.